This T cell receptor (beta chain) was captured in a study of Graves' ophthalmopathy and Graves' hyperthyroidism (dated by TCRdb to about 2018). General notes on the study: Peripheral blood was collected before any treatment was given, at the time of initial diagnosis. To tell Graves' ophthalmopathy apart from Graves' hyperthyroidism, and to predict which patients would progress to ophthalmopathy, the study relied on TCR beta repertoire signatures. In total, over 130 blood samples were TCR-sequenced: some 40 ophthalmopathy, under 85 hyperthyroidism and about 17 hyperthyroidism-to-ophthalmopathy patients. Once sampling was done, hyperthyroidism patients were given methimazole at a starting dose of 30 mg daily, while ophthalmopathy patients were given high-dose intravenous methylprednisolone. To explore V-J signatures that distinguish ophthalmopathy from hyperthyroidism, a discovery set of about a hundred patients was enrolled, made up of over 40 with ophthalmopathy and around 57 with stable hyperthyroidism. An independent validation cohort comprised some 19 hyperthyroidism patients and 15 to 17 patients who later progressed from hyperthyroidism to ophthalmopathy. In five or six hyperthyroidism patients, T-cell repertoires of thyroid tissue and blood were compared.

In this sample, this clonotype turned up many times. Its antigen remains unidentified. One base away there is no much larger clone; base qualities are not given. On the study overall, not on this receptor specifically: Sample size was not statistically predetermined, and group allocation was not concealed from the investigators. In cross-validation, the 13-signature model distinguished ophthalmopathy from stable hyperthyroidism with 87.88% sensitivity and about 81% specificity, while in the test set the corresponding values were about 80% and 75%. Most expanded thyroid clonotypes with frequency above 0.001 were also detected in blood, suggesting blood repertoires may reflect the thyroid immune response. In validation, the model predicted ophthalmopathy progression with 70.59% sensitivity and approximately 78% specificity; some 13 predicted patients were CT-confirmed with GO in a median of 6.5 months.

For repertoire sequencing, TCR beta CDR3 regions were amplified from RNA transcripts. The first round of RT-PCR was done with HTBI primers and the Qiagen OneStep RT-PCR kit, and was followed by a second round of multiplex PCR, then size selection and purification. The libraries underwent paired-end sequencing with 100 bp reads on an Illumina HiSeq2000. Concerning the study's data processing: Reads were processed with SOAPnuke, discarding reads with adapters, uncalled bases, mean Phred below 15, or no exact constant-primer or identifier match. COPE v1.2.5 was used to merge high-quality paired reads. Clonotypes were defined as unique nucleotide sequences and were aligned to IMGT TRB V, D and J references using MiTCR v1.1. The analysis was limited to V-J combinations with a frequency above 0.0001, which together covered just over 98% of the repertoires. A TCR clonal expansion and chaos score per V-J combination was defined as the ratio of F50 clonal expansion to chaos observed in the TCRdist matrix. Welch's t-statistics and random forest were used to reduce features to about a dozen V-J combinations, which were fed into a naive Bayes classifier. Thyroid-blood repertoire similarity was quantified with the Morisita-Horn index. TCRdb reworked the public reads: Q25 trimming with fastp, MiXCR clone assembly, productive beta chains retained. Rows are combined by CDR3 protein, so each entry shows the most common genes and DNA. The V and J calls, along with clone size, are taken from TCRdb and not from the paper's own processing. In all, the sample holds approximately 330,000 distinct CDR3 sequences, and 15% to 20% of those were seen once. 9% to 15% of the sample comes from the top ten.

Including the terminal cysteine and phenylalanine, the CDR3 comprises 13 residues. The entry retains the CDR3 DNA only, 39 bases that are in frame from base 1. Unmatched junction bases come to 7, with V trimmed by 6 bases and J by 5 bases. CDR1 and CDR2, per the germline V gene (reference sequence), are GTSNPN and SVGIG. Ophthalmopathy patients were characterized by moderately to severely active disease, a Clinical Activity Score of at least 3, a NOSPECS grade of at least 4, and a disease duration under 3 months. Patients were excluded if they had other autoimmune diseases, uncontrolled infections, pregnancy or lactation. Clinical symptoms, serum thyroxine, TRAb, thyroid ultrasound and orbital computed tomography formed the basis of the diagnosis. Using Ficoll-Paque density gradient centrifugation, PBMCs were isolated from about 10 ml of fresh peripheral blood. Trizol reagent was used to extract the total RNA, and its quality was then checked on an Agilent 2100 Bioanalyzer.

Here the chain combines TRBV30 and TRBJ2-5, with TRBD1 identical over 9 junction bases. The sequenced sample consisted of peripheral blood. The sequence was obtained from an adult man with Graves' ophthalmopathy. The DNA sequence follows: TGTGCCTGTACAGGGGGCTCGTGGGAGACCCAGTACTTC. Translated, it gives CACTGGSWETQYF.